The clone carrying this T cell receptor beta chain was detected only a few times. The data stem from a study of T-cell memory formation after mild COVID-19. The CDR3 extends over 13 amino acids. The germline gives CDR1 MNHEY, CDR2 SVGAGI. V dropped 5 bases and J dropped 11 bases, with 13 bases sitting between them. TCRdb itself ran the 5' RACE reads through MiXCR, one entry per CDR3 protein. Of 400,000 to 450,000 distinct CDR3 sequences in the sample, around 17% were seen once. The rearrangement links TRBV6-5 to TRBJ1-6; TRBD1 is a possible D gene (5 bases). The sequencing input was PBMCs or a T cell subset sorted from them (not recorded which). The receptor was isolated from a man aged 18 to 30 who had mild COVID-19 (a few samples of this study predate the infection). Cell type and time point are not known. This chain's CDR3 is CASSRDHSAPLHF. DNA of the CDR3: TGTGCCAGCAGTCGGGACCATAGCGCACCCCTCCACTTT.